The 24 T cell receptor beta chains presented below share a single source sample, sequenced in a study of blood T cell repertoires in COVID-19. TCRdb's table, derived via immunoSEQ multiplex PCR, lists solely in-frame clones and lacks some. The sample lists about 200,000 clones, roughly 80% seen once, with over 9.5% in the top ten. The sequencing sample was made of peripheral blood. Every receptor here comes from a woman older than 75 with acute or convalescent COVID-19.

The J gene is TRBJ1-5, the V gene TRBV27; TRBD1 matches at 8 bases. V lost 5 bases and J lost 3; bases outside the gene matches: 6. Germline V gene data show CDR1 as MNHEY and CDR2 as SMNVEV (reference sequence). CDR3 length: 15 amino acids. The CDR3 region is CASSIQGANNQPQHF. DNA for the CDR3: TGTGCCAGCAGTATCCAGGGGGCGAACAATCAGCCCCAGCATTTT.

This chain uses TRBV10-3 with TRBJ2-1; the D gene is possibly TRBD1 (6 bases). The V end lost 9 bases, the J end lost 7 bases, and 22 bases lay between the germline ends. The germline V gene encodes CDR1 ENHRY and CDR2 SYGVKD. The CDR3 is 15 amino acids. CDR3 in DNA: TGTGCCATTGCGACAGGCATAGACTTTATGAATGAGCAGTTCTTC. Its translation: CAIATGIDFMNEQFF.

The V gene is TRBV25-1, the J gene TRBJ1-1, with D unresolved. Germline CDR1 is MGHDK and CDR2 is SYGVNS. Trimming cost V 6 bases and J 13 bases, with 15 bases left between them. The CDR3 spans 11 residues. In DNA, the CDR3 is TGTGCCAGCAGGGACTCCCTGAGAGGTTTCTTT. Its protein product is CASRDSLRGFF.

This chain links TRBV5-1 with TRBJ2-3; 15 bases align to TRBD2. This CDR3 region has 18 residues. V lost 5 bases, J lost 5 bases, and 12 bases stayed unmatched. The germline gives CDR1 SGHRS, CDR2 YFSETQ. The CDR3 loop is CASRRTSGGAFGLDTQYF. CDR3 sequence (DNA): TGCGCCAGCAGGCGGACTAGCGGGGGGGCCTTTGGTCTAGATACGCAGTATTTT.

CDR3 protein: CASSQRVAESYNEQFF. The CDR3 DNA reads as TGTGCCAGCAGCCAGAGGGTAGCGGAGAGCTACAATGAGCAGTTCTTC. V and J are TRBV4-2 and TRBJ2-1, with a possible D match to TRBD2 (6 bases). Germline V gene data show CDR1 as LGHNA and CDR2 as YNFKEQ. CDR3 size: 16 residues. The V end lost 3 bases, the J end lost 3 bases, and 15 bases lay between the germline ends.

Here the CDR3 DNA reads TGTGCCAGCAGCTTAACCCCAGCAGATACGCAGTATTTT. Its protein is CASSLTPADTQYF. The rearrangement uses TRBV13 and TRBJ2-3; D is ambiguous. Between the trimmed V and J ends, which lost 2 bases and 4 bases, there was a span of 7 bases. The germline gives CDR1 PRHDT, CDR2 FYEKMQ (reference sequence). This CDR3 has 13 residues. Variable domain in full (rest from reference TRBV13 and TRBJ2-3): AAGVIQSPRHLIKEKRETATLKCYPIPRHDTVYWYQQGPGQDPQFLISFYEKMQSDKGSIPDRFSAQQFSDYHSELNMSSLELGDSALYFCASSLTPADTQYFGPGTRLTVL.

V is TRBV4-3 and J is TRBJ2-1, with 8 nucleotides matching TRBD2. The CDR3 spans 14 residues. Losses at the gene ends were 2 bases for V and 8 bases for J; bases not matched to a gene: 5. CDR1 and CDR2 from the germline V gene are LGHNA and YSLEER. This CDR3 is CASSQSGGAHEQFF. CDR3 DNA sequence: TGCGCCAGCAGCCAATCCGGGGGGGCCCATGAGCAGTTCTTC.

The V and J genes are TRBV19 and TRBJ1-6, with 7 bases matching TRBD1. V lost 5 bases and J lost 0; bases outside the gene matches: 7. Germline values: CDR1 LNHDA, CDR2 SQIVND (reference sequence). CDR3 length: 17 residues. The CDR3 DNA sequence: TGTGCCAGTAGTGAGGGGGCGGCGAGCTCCTATAATTCACCCCTCCACTTT. This encodes CASSEGAASSYNSPLHF.

The chain has TRBV6-5 and TRBJ2-3, with TRBD2 matching 10 bases. The ends lost 6 bases at V and 11 bases at J; junction bases unmatched: 2. CDR3 size: 11 residues. The germline V gene encodes CDR1 MNHEY and CDR2 SVGAGI. The CDR3 DNA reads TGTGCCAGCAGAGCGGGAGGGTTGCAGTATTTT. Translation: CASRAGGLQYF.

This clone was seen a few times. This rearrangement joins TRBV19 to TRBJ1-5; 8 bases line up with TRBD1. This CDR3 is 13 amino acids long. J lost 2 bases, V lost 10 bases, and 4 bases had no gene match. Germline V gene lookup returns CDR1 LNHDA and CDR2 SQIVND (reference sequence). The CDR3 DNA reads as TGTGCCACCCAGGACAGGGGCAATCAGCCCCAGCATTTT. Its protein product is CATQDRGNQPQHF.

The J gene is TRBJ1-6, the V gene TRBV5-1; 8 bases match TRBD1. The V and J ends lost 4 bases and 12 bases, in that order; junction bases with no gene match: 12. Germline-derived CDR1 and CDR2 are SGHRS and YFSETQ. CDR3 size: 15 residues. The CDR3 DNA reads TGCGCCAGCAGCGCTGGGACAGGTAGTTTTCAACCCCTCCACTTT. Translation: CASSAGTGSFQPLHF.

This clone was seen a single time. The chain combines TRBV4-1 with TRBJ1-2, with a tentative D call TRBD1 (5 bases). The V end was cut by 0 bases, the J end by 4 bases, with 15 bases between. Germline V gene sequence: CDR1 MGHRA, CDR2 YSYEKL. The CDR3 contains 16 residues. DNA for the CDR3: TGCGCCAGCAGCCAAGAAGGGGTCAACAGCGTCTATGGCTACACCTTC. Amino acids: CASSQEGVNSVYGYTF.

This clone was observed a handful of times. The chain recombines TRBV28 with TRBJ1-2; D gene uncertain. Trimming pared 2 bases from V and 7 bases from J, leaving 8 bases between. From germline, CDR1 is MDHEN and CDR2 SYDVKM. This CDR3 is built from 12 residues. The CDR3 nucleotides are TGTGCCAGCAGTTTAGAGCCCATTGGCTACACCTTC. Its translation: CASSLEPIGYTF.

The J gene is TRBJ2-1, the V gene TRBV2; perhaps TRBD2 as D (6 bases). V was cut by 7 bases and J by 0 bases, with 10 bases left in between. The CDR3 spans 14 residues. Germline V gene data show CDR1 as SNHLY and CDR2 as FYNNEI. As DNA, the CDR3 is TGTGCCAGCAACAGGAGGGACTCCTACAATGAGCAGTTCTTC. Protein: CASNRRDSYNEQFF.

The genes are TRBV10-1 and TRBJ2-2; D is perhaps TRBD1 (5 bases). CDR1 WNHNN and CDR2 SYGVQD come from the germline V gene (reference sequence). Trimming cost V 0 bases and J 2 bases, with 10 bases left between them. The CDR3 spans 16 residues. This CDR3 reads CASSESQGVNTGELFF. The CDR3 DNA reads as TGCGCCAGCAGTGAGTCACAAGGGGTTAACACCGGGGAGCTGTTTTTT.

The rearrangement uses TRBV7-9 and TRBJ2-7; TRBD2 matches 8 bases. Germline lookup yields CDR1 SEHNR and CDR2 FQNEAQ (reference sequence). V shed 3 bases, J shed 5 bases, and the junction held 6 bases outside the gene matches. This CDR3 contains 14 residues. The CDR3 nucleotides are TGTGCCAGCAGCTTCGGACTAGCTTCTGACGAGCAGTACTTC. Protein product: CASSFGLASDEQYF. Complete variable domain (other parts from reference TRBV7-9 and TRBJ2-7): DTGVSQNPRHKITKRGQNVTFRCDPISEHNRLYWYRQTLGQGPEFLTYFQNEAQLEKSRLLSDRFSAERPKGSFSTLEIQRTEQGDSAMYLCASSFGLASDEQYFGPGTRLTVT.

This clone was detected only a few times. The chain combines TRBV6-2 or TRBV6-3 with TRBJ1-5; no reliable D call. The CDR3 is 16 amino acids. V was cut by 5 bases and J by 4 bases, with 18 bases left in between. Germline CDR1 and CDR2: MNHEY and SVGEGT. CDR3: CASSLQTGSENQPQHF. In nucleotides, the CDR3 is TGTGCCAGCAGTCTCCAGACGGGGTCGGAAAATCAGCCCCAGCATTTT.

This clone was counted only a few times. This chain connects TRBV28 to TRBJ1-5; TRBD1 agrees at 7 bases. The V gene's germline CDR1 is MDHEN and CDR2 SYDVKM. The CDR3 consists of 16 residues. The V and J ends lost 4 bases and 0 bases, in that order; junction bases with no gene match: 6. The CDR3 nucleotides are TGTGCCAGCAGTTCTACAGGGGTTGTTAGCAATCAGCCCCAGCATTTT. Translated, it gives CASSSTGVVSNQPQHF. Using reference TRBV28 and TRBJ1-5 for the parts outside the CDR3, the full variable domain is DVKVTQSSRYLVKRTGEKVFLECVQDMDHENMFWYRQDPGLGLRLIYFSYDVKMKEKGDIPEGYSVSREKKERFSLILESASTNQTSMYLCASSSTGVVSNQPQHFGDGTRLSIL.

In this sample, this clone turned up a few times. The rearrangement links TRBV12-3 or TRBV12-4 to TRBJ2-2, with D unresolved. Trimming pared 3 bases from V and 13 bases from J, leaving 15 bases between. This CDR3 spans 13 amino acids. CDR3 sequence reads: CASSLPSSLGLFF. The CDR3 DNA sequence: TGTGCCAGCAGTTTGCCATCTAGTCTCGGGCTGTTTTTT.

The chain couples TRBV6-6 to TRBJ2-3; 7 positions match TRBD2. In germline, CDR1 is MNHNY, CDR2 SVGAGI (reference sequence). This CDR3 contains 16 residues. The J segment lost 0 bases and the V segment lost 2 bases, leaving 5 bases of the junction unmatched. Written as DNA, the CDR3 is TGTGCCAGCAGTTACGGGGCTAGCGGTAGCACAGATACGCAGTATTTT. It yields the protein CASSYGASGSTDTQYF.

V gene TRBV30 combines with J gene TRBJ2-7; 7 nucleotides align to TRBD2. The CDR3 runs to 14 residues. Germline loops: CDR1 GTSNPN, CDR2 SVGIG (reference sequence). The V gene end was trimmed by 8 bases and the J gene end by 0 bases; junction bases not matched to a gene: 10. The CDR3 here is CALNTGGGSYEQYF. The CDR3 DNA is TGTGCCCTTAATACGGGGGGAGGCTCCTACGAGCAGTACTTC.

The chain is built from TRBV7-2 and TRBJ1-5, with D perhaps TRBD1 (5 bases). Deletions cut 1 base from V and 0 bases from J, with 13 bases between. The CDR3 runs 17 residues. Germline V gives CDR1 SGHTA, CDR2 FQGNSA. The CDR3 bases are TGTGCCAGCAGCTTAGGTGGGGGGGAGGGTAGCAATCAGCCCCAGCATTTT. Protein sequence: CASSLGGGEGSNQPQHF.

The V and J genes are TRBV3-1 (or the pseudogene TRBV3-2) and TRBJ1-5; TRBD1 might be the D (5 bases). V lost 1 base and J lost 6, with 10 bases in between. Germline loops: CDR1 LGHDT, CDR2 YNNKEL (reference sequence). The CDR3 consists of 14 residues. The chain's CDR3 is CASSQGWGGQPQHF. CDR3 bases: TGTGCCAGCAGCCAAGGATGGGGGGGTCAGCCCCAGCATTTT.

V usage is TRBV10-3 and J usage is TRBJ2-1, with 12 bases matching TRBD1. The CDR3 extends over 15 amino acids. V was clipped by 5 bases and J by 4 bases; unmatched bases: 3. The germline V gene encodes CDR1 ENHRY and CDR2 SYGVKD. In nucleotides, the CDR3 is TGTGCCATCAGTCCGGGACAGGGGGCTTACAATGAGCAGTTCTTC. Translation: CAISPGQGAYNEQFF.